What follows are 13 T cell receptor beta chains derived from one specimen sequenced in a study of blood T cell repertoires in COVID-19. Only in-frame clones appear in the TCRdb table, and some are missing; sequencing was by immunoSEQ multiplex PCR. The table records around 100,000 clones, around 79% of them present only once. Sequencing input: peripheral blood. These receptors all come from a man in his 70s with active or convalescent COVID-19.

This clone came up once. The rearrangement uses TRBV27 and TRBJ2-5, with D perhaps matching TRBD1 (5 bases). Trimming shortened V by 3 bases and J by 5 bases, and 13 bases separated the two germline ends. The CDR3 consists of 14 residues. Germline V CDR1 and CDR2: MNHEY, SMNVEV (reference sequence). CDR3 sequence: CASSLNRLGETQYF. CDR3 nucleotides: TGTGCCAGCAGTTTGAACAGGTTAGGGGAGACCCAGTACTTC.

This clone has a single count. The J gene is TRBJ1-1, the V gene TRBV11-2; D not resolved. V was pared by 1 base and J by 3 bases, with 6 bases between. The length of the CDR3 is 13 residues. CDR1 is SGHAT and CDR2 is FQNNGV in the germline V gene. In DNA form, the CDR3 reads TGTGCCAGCAGCTTAGGAGGCGACACTGAAGCTTTCTTT. As protein: CASSLGGDTEAFF.

The rearrangement uses TRBV2 and TRBJ1-6; possibly TRBD1 for D (5 bases). Germline V gene sequence: CDR1 SNHLY, CDR2 FYNNEI. Trimming took off 2 bases at V and 7 bases at J, with 12 bases between the two ends. CDR3 size: 15 residues. CDR3 sequence (DNA): TGTGCCAGCAGTGAAAGTGACAGCTCCAATTCACCCCTCCACTTT. It codes for CASSESDSSNSPLHF.

This chain links TRBV15 with TRBJ2-1; 10 nucleotides agree with TRBD1. This CDR3 contains 16 residues. Germline-derived CDR1 and CDR2 are LNHNV and YYDKDF (reference sequence). Trimming removed 1 base from V and 5 bases from J; junction bases left unmatched: 5. CDR3 loop: CATSRGTGQGHNEQFF. CDR3 in DNA: TGTGCCACCAGCAGAGGAACGGGACAGGGGCACAATGAGCAGTTCTTC.

CDR3 sequence reads: CASSKDRGQRYGYTF. Written as DNA, the CDR3 is TGTGCCAGCAGCAAAGACAGGGGGCAGCGTTATGGCTACACCTTC. The chain couples TRBV21-1 to TRBJ1-2; TRBD1 is the table's D call and was not checked against the DNA. TRBV21-1 is assigned pseudogene status. The CDR3 covers 15 residues.

The V and J genes are TRBV6-6 and TRBJ1-1; maybe TRBD1 (5 bases). Between the trimmed V and J ends, which lost 0 bases and 2 bases, there was a span of 10 bases. Per the germline V gene, CDR1 is MNHNY and CDR2 is SVGAGI (reference sequence). The length of the CDR3 is 15 residues. For the CDR3, the DNA is TGTGCCAGCAGTTACTCTCCAGGGCTCAACACTGAAGCTTTCTTT. Translated, it gives CASSYSPGLNTEAFF.

The chain joins TRBV5-1 to TRBJ1-4; 9 bases match TRBD1. V dropped 4 bases and J dropped 5; count of bases not matched to a gene: 6. Germline assignment: CDR1 SGHRS and CDR2 YFSETQ. The CDR3 extends over 15 amino acids. CDR3 sequence (DNA): TGCGCCAGCAGCCCCCTTGGGACAGGGAATGAAAAACTGTTTTTT. Translated, it gives CASSPLGTGNEKLFF.

This clone was found a few times. CDR3 bases: TGTGCCAGCAGCTTAAGTATTGGCACAGCCAGCAATCAGCCCCAGCATTTT. It yields the protein CASSLSIGTASNQPQHF. This chain connects TRBV7-9 to TRBJ1-5; D gene uncertain. This CDR3 has 17 amino acids. The ends were cut back, 2 bases at V and 1 base at J, with 15 bases in the middle. Looked up from germline, CDR1 is SEHNR and CDR2 is FQNEAQ (reference sequence).

The chain has TRBV19 and TRBJ2-7, with 7 bases matching TRBD1. The CDR3 runs 16 residues. V gave up 6 bases and J gave up 0 bases; unmatched junction bases: 11. The germline gives CDR1 LNHDA, CDR2 SQIVND (reference sequence). CDR3 sequence: CASSLNGQEFSYEQYF. CDR3 coding DNA: TGTGCCAGTAGCCTCAACGGACAGGAGTTCTCCTACGAGCAGTACTTC.

The chain uses TRBV4-2 and TRBJ2-5; 11 nucleotides match TRBD1. V lost 3 bases to trimming and J lost 7 bases; unmatched junction nucleotides: 4. This CDR3 comprises 14 residues. Per the germline V gene, CDR1 is LGHNA and CDR2 is YNFKEQ. The CDR3 DNA reads as TGTGCCAGCAGCCACGCTGGGACAGGGGGGACCCAGTACTTC. It yields the protein CASSHAGTGGTQYF.

The rearrangement uses TRBV12-3 or TRBV12-4 and TRBJ1-2, with 9 bases lining up with TRBD1. This CDR3 region has 13 residues. V lost 6 bases and J lost 5; bases outside the gene matches: 4. The CDR3 region is CASRSDRGYGYTF. The CDR3 DNA sequence: TGTGCCAGCAGATCCGACAGGGGGTATGGCTACACCTTC.

V usage is TRBV7-9 and J usage is TRBJ2-7; D is uncertain. This CDR3 has 14 residues. In germline, CDR1 is SEHNR, CDR2 FQNEAQ (reference sequence). V lost 1 base, J lost 0 bases, and 7 bases lay in between. This CDR3 reads CASSLDRPSYEQYF. Here the CDR3 DNA reads TGTGCCAGCAGCTTAGACAGACCCTCCTACGAGCAGTACTTC.

The chain combines TRBV4-2 with TRBJ1-5, with D hard to call. Germline V gives CDR1 LGHNA, CDR2 YNFKEQ. The CDR3 runs to 15 residues. With 3 bases removed from V and 0 bases from J, the gap between germline ends came to 9 bases. DNA of the CDR3: TGTGCCAGCAGCCAGCAGGATTATAGCAATCAGCCCCAGCATTTT. The encoded protein is CASSQQDYSNQPQHF.